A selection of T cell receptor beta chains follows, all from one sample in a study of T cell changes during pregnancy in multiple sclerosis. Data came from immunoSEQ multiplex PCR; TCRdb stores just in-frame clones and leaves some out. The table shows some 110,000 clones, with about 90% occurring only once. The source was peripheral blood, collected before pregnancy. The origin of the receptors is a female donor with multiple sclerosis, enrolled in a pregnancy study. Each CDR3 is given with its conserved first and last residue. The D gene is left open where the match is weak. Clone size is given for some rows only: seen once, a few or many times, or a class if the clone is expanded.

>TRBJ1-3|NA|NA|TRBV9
TGTGCCAGCAGCGCCGACCTTGGAGGGAGAAACACCATATATTTT
CASSADLGGRNTIYF
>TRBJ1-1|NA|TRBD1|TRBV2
TGTGCCAGCAGTGTACGGACAGGGGGGAACACTGAAGCTTTCTTT
CASSVRTGGNTEAFF
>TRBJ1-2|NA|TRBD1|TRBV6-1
TGTGCCAGCAGTGCCAAGACAGGGGCAAGTGGCTACACCTTC
CASSAKTGASGYTF
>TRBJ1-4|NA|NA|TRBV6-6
TGTGCCACAACCGACGGGGTTAATGAAAAACTGTTTTTT
CATTDGVNEKLFF
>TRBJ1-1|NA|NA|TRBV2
TGTGCCAGCAGTGGCGGAAAAGAAGCTTTCTTT
CASSGGKEAFF
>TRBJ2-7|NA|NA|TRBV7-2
TGTGCCAGCAGCTTAGCGTCTGGGCTGTACGAGCAGTACTTC
CASSLASGLYEQYF
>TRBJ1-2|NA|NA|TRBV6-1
TGTGCCAGCAGGACAGGTCCAAACTATGGCTACACCTTC
CASRTGPNYGYTF
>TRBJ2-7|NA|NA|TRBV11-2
TGTGCCAGCAGGGTGGTTGGTTTACTCGTCCACGAGCAGTACTTC
CASRVVGLLVHEQYF
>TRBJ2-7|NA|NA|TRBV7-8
TGTGCCAGCAGCTTAGTTAGCGGCACCTACGAGCAGTACTTC
CASSLVSGTYEQYF
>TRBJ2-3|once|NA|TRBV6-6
TGTGCCAGCCGTGGACGGACAGGCACAGATACGCAGTATTTT
CASRGRTGTDTQYF
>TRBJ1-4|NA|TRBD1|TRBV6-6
TGTGCCAGCAGGACAGGGACCGAAAATGAAAAACTGTTTTTT
CASRTGTENEKLFF
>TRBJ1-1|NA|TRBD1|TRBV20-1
TGCAGAGGACAGGGGGCTGTTGAAGCTTTCTTT
CRGQGAVEAFF
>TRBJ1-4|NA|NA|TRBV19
TGTGCCAGTAGTCGACAGCATAATGAAAAACTGTTTTTT
CASSRQHNEKLFF
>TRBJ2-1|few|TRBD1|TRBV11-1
TGTGCCAGCAGCTTATTTGGGACAGGGTCTTATTATGAGCAGTTCTTC
CASSLFGTGSYYEQFF
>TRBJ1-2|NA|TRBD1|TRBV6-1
TGTGCCAGCAGTGAAAACAGGGGGCTACGAGGCTACACCTTC
CASSENRGLRGYTF
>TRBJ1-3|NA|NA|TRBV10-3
TGTGCCATCAGTGAGTGGAGACAGTCCTCTGGAAACACCATATATTTT
CAISEWRQSSGNTIYF
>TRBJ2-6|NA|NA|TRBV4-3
TGCGCCAGCAGCCAAGATGGGACAGGGGCCAACGTCCTGACTTTC
CASSQDGTGANVLTF
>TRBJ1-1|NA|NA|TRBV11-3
TGTGCCAGCAGCTTAGATTTTTTCGGTCTCACTGAAGCTTTCTTT
CASSLDFFGLTEAFF
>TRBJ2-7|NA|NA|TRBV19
TGTGCCAGTAGTTCCGACTCGGGCAGGGTCTTCCCCTACGAGCAGTACTTC
CASSSDSGRVFPYEQYF
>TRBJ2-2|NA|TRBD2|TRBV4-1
TGCGCCAGCAGCCAAGCGGGGGGTCGGGGGGAGCTGTTTTTT
CASSQAGGRGELFF
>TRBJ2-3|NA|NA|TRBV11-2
TGTGCCAGCAGCTTATTCAAATGGGGGGAGCGGAGTCGACCAGATACGCAGTATTTT
CASSLFKWGERSRPDTQYF
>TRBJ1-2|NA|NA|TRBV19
TGTGCCAGTAAAGACAGGCAGCTTATAGGGTATGGCTACACCTTC
CASKDRQLIGYGYTF
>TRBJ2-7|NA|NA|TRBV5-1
TGCGCCAGCAGCCTGCCCCGGGACACTTCCTACGAGCAGTACTTC
CASSLPRDTSYEQYF
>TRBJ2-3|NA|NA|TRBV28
TGTGCCAGCAGTTTAGGTAGCGGTACACGCACAGATACGCAGTATTTT
CASSLGSGTRTDTQYF
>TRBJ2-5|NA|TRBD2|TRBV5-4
TGTGCCAGCAGCTACCCGACTAGCGGGAGGGCCGGTGAGACCCAGTACTTC
CASSYPTSGRAGETQYF
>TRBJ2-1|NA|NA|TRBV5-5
TGTGCCAGCAGCTTTCTCAATGAGCAGTTCTTC
CASSFLNEQFF
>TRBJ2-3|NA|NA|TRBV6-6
TGTGCCAGCACCGAGATCCTGCGGGATACGCAGTATTTT
CASTEILRDTQYF
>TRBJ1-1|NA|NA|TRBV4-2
TGTGCCAGCAGCCAAGAGTACAGGACATACACTGAAGCTTTCTTT
CASSQEYRTYTEAFF
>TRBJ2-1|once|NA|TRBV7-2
TGTGCCAGCAGCTTAGGCGCCGCGGGTTATGATGAGCAGTTCTTC
CASSLGAAGYDEQFF
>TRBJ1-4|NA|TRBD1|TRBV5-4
TGTGCCAGCAGCTTGATGACAGGGGCAACTAATGAAAAACTGTTTTTT
CASSLMTGATNEKLFF
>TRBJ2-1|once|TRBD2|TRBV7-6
TGTGCCAGCAGCCCCGGGGGGAATCTCAATGAGCAGTTCTTC
CASSPGGNLNEQFF
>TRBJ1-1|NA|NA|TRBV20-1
TGCAGTGCTAGTCGGGGAGCTGAAGCTTTCTTT
CSASRGAEAFF
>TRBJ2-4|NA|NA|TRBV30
TGTGCCTGGAGCCTATTTCAAAACATTCAGTACTTC
CAWSLFQNIQYF
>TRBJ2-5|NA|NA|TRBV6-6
TGTGCCAGCACCAAACCGGGGGAAGAGACCCAGTACTTC
CASTKPGEETQYF
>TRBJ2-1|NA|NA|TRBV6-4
TGTGCCAGCAGTGTAAGCGCCAACAATGAGCAGTTCTTC
CASSVSANNEQFF
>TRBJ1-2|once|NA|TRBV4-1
TGCGCCAGCAGCCAAGAGGGGAGGGCAGCTGGCTACACCTTC
CASSQEGRAAGYTF
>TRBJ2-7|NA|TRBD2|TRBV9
TGTGCCAGCAGCGGGGGGACTAGCGGGTTCTACGAGCAGTACTTC
CASSGGTSGFYEQYF
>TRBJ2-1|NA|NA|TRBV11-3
TGTGCCAGCAGCCTAGTTACTGGTGGTGAGCAGTTCTTC
CASSLVTGGEQFF
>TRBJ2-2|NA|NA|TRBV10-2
TGCGCCACCAGTGAGGAAGCCACCGGGGAGCTGTTTTTT
CATSEEATGELFF
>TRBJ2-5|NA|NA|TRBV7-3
TGTGCCAGCAGCCCAGGAACCCAAGAGACCCAGTACTTC
CASSPGTQETQYF
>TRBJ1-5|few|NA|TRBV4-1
TGCGCCAGCAGCCAAGGGGGGAGGACCAATCAGCCCCAGCATTTT
CASSQGGRTNQPQHF
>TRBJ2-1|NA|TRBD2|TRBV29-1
TGCAGCGTTGTCAGCGGGAGTAACATCGATGAGCAGTTCTTC
CSVVSGSNIDEQFF
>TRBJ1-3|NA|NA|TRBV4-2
TGTGCCAGCAGCCAAGTTAGTCAGGGGTCCCTTTCCTCTGGAAACACCATATATTTT
CASSQVSQGSLSSGNTIYF
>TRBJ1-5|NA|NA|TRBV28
TGTGCCAGCAGTTTAGCGGGACTCAATCAGCCCCAGCATTTT
CASSLAGLNQPQHF
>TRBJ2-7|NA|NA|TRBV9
TGTGCCAGCAGCGTCAGGGGGGACTGGGAGCAGTACTTC
CASSVRGDWEQYF
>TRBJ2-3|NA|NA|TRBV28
TGTGCCAGCAGTTCCCATGGGGCAGGGAGCACAGATACGCAGTATTTT
CASSSHGAGSTDTQYF
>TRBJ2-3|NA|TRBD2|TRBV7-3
TGTGCCAGCAGCTTAGAGGGAGGGCATGATACGCAGTATTTT
CASSLEGGHDTQYF
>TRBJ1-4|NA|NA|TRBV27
TGTGCCAGCAGTCCACAGGACCCGCTTAAGGATAAACTGTTTTTT
CASSPQDPLKDKLFF
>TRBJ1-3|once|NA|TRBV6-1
TGTGCCAGCAGTGGGTCAGGGGCTCGAAACACCATATATTTT
CASSGSGARNTIYF
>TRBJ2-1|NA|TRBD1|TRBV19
TGTGCCAGTAGTAGAAGACAGGGATCCTACAATGAGCAGTTCTTC
CASSRRQGSYNEQFF